This is a list of T cell receptor beta chains from one sample in a study of T-cell reconstitution after alpha-beta-depleted transplantation in children. A single record per CDR3 protein comes from TCRdb applying MiXCR to the PCR reads. The sample includes under 450,000 distinct CDR3 sequences, roughly 17% seen only once; the top ten take roughly 29%. Sequenced material: PBMCs, mostly from graft donor cells, taken 360 days after TCRalphabeta/CD19-depleted stem cell transplant. These TCRs come from a boy under three years old who had a stem cell transplant for Wiskott-Aldrich syndrome, so the T cells may come from the graft donor. Each CDR3 is given with its conserved first and last residue. A D gene is named only where the DNA matches it firmly. Expanded clones are given a class, and other clones once, few, many or no size at all.

D gene: NA
J gene: TRBJ2-3
V gene: TRBV12-3/TRBV12-4
clone size: many
CDR3 DNA: TGTGCCAGCAGTTTTTGGACAGATACGCAGTATTTT
CDR3 protein: CASSFWTDTQYF

D gene: NA
J gene: TRBJ2-7
V gene: TRBV18
clone size: NA
CDR3 DNA: TGTGCCAGCTCCACAGGGATCCCCTCCTACGAGCAGTACTTC
CDR3 protein: CASSTGIPSYEQYF

D gene: TRBD2
J gene: TRBJ2-1
V gene: TRBV27
clone size: NA
CDR3 DNA: TGTGCCAGCAGTTCTGGGACTAGCGGGTTCAATGAGCAGTTCTTC
CDR3 protein: CASSSGTSGFNEQFF

D gene: TRBD2
J gene: TRBJ2-5
V gene: TRBV12-3/TRBV12-4
clone size: NA
CDR3 DNA: TGTGCCAGCACCCGGAGCGGGAGGGCCCTCGTTGGGGAGACCCAGTACTTC
CDR3 protein: CASTRSGRALVGETQYF

D gene: TRBD2
J gene: TRBJ2-7
V gene: TRBV7-9
clone size: NA
CDR3 DNA: TGTGCCAGCAGCTTAGGAGGCGGGAGGGCCGAGGACGAGCAGTACTTC
CDR3 protein: CASSLGGGRAEDEQYF

D gene: NA
J gene: TRBJ2-2
V gene: TRBV6-5
clone size: few
CDR3 DNA: TGTGCCAGCAGTTACCGGGGCTGGACGGTCACCGGGGAGCTGTTTTTT
CDR3 protein: CASSYRGWTVTGELFF

D gene: NA
J gene: TRBJ2-1
V gene: TRBV5-5
clone size: few
CDR3 DNA: TGTGCCAGCAGCTTGTTAGGGCAGGTATCCTACAATGAGCAGTTCTTC
CDR3 protein: CASSLLGQVSYNEQFF

D gene: NA
J gene: TRBJ1-5
V gene: TRBV27
clone size: NA
CDR3 DNA: TGTGCCAGCCGGTCCGGGTCAGGCCCCCAGGCCCAGCATTTT
CDR3 protein: CASRSGSGPQAQHF

D gene: NA
J gene: TRBJ2-7
V gene: TRBV20-1
clone size: NA
CDR3 DNA: TGCAGTGCTAGAGATCCGGCCATGGGCAATTCCTACGAGCAGTACTTC
CDR3 protein: CSARDPAMGNSYEQYF

D gene: NA
J gene: TRBJ1-6
V gene: TRBV10-3
clone size: NA
CDR3 DNA: TGTGCCATCAGTGAGCCGGGATTCGATTCACCCCTCCACTTT
CDR3 protein: CAISEPGFDSPLHF

D gene: NA
J gene: TRBJ1-2
V gene: TRBV10-3
clone size: NA
CDR3 DNA: TGTGCCATCAGTGAGTCAGCCGGCTACACCTTC
CDR3 protein: CAISESAGYTF

D gene: NA
J gene: TRBJ2-7
V gene: TRBV28
clone size: few
CDR3 DNA: TGTGCCAGCAGACTCTTCGACAGCTACGAGCAGTACTTC
CDR3 protein: CASRLFDSYEQYF

D gene: TRBD2
J gene: TRBJ2-1
V gene: TRBV6-2/TRBV6-3
clone size: few
CDR3 DNA: TGTGCCAGCAGTTACCCCCTGAGCGGGAGCCGTCTCAATGAGCAGTTCTTC
CDR3 protein: CASSYPLSGSRLNEQFF

D gene: NA
J gene: TRBJ1-1
V gene: TRBV29-1
clone size: NA
CDR3 DNA: TGCAGCGTTGAAAGAGGTCTAAGCGGTGAAGCTTTCTTT
CDR3 protein: CSVERGLSGEAFF

D gene: TRBD2
J gene: TRBJ2-1
V gene: TRBV20-1
clone size: many
CDR3 DNA: TGCAGTGCAAGGGGCGGAAAGGGAGGGTACAATGAGCAGTTCTTC
CDR3 protein: CSARGGKGGYNEQFF

D gene: NA
J gene: TRBJ2-5
V gene: TRBV10-2
clone size: NA
CDR3 DNA: TGCGCCAGCAGTGACCCCATTCGGGGGCATGGAGAGACCCAGTACTTC
CDR3 protein: CASSDPIRGHGETQYF

D gene: TRBD2
J gene: TRBJ2-5
V gene: TRBV16
clone size: NA
CDR3 DNA: TGTGCCAGCAGCCAAGTTGTGCCGCGGGAGGGACAAGAGACCCAGTACTTC
CDR3 protein: CASSQVVPREGQETQYF

D gene: NA
J gene: TRBJ2-5
V gene: TRBV12-3/TRBV12-4
clone size: many
CDR3 DNA: TGTGCCAGCAGTAGGGACAGCGGGGAGACCCAGTACTTC
CDR3 protein: CASSRDSGETQYF

D gene: NA
J gene: TRBJ2-5
V gene: TRBV28
clone size: few
CDR3 DNA: TGTGCCAGCAGCCCCTCCGATTGGGTCGAGTGGGGACGCTACCAAGAGACCCAGTACTTC
CDR3 protein: CASSPSDWVEWGRYQETQYF

D gene: NA
J gene: TRBJ1-1
V gene: TRBV27
clone size: many
CDR3 DNA: TGTGCCAGCAGGAGGGTCAGGGAGGCAGGGTTGGCTTTCTTT
CDR3 protein: CASRRVREAGLAFF

D gene: NA
J gene: TRBJ1-4
V gene: TRBV7-9
clone size: NA
CDR3 DNA: TGTGCCAGCAGCTTAGATCGTGTTGGGAATGAAAAACTGTTTTTT
CDR3 protein: CASSLDRVGNEKLFF

D gene: TRBD2
J gene: TRBJ2-5
V gene: TRBV20-1
clone size: NA
CDR3 DNA: TGCAGTGCTAGGTTGCTAGCGGGAGAGACCCAGTACTTC
CDR3 protein: CSARLLAGETQYF

D gene: NA
J gene: TRBJ2-7
V gene: TRBV7-2
clone size: few
CDR3 DNA: TGTGCCAGCAGCCCTGGGCGGGACCGTGTCGAGCAGTACTTC
CDR3 protein: CASSPGRDRVEQYF

D gene: TRBD2
J gene: TRBJ2-2
V gene: TRBV20-1
clone size: NA
CDR3 DNA: TGCAGTGCCTTCTCTTTGGAGCGGGGCACCGGGGAGCTGTTTTTT
CDR3 protein: CSAFSLERGTGELFF

D gene: NA
J gene: TRBJ2-7
V gene: TRBV11-2
clone size: NA
CDR3 DNA: TGTGCCAGCAGCTTAGAGGCGGGATACGAGCAGTACTTC
CDR3 protein: CASSLEAGYEQYF

D gene: NA
J gene: TRBJ2-1
V gene: TRBV7-8
clone size: few
CDR3 DNA: TGTGCCAGCAGCCCTACGACGTCCTACAATGAGCAGTTCTTC
CDR3 protein: CASSPTTSYNEQFF

D gene: NA
J gene: TRBJ1-3
V gene: TRBV5-1
clone size: few
CDR3 DNA: TGCGCCAGCAGCTTGGCCCCGGCTCCGGAGGGGTCCATATATTTT
CDR3 protein: CASSLAPAPEGSIYF

D gene: NA
J gene: TRBJ2-1
V gene: TRBV7-2
clone size: NA
CDR3 DNA: TGTGCCAGCAGCTTAAATATGTGGGGTGGGGAGCAGTTCTTC
CDR3 protein: CASSLNMWGGEQFF

D gene: TRBD1
J gene: TRBJ2-7
V gene: TRBV27
clone size: few
CDR3 DNA: TGTGCCAGCAGTATGGACAGGATCGACGAGCAGTACTTC
CDR3 protein: CASSMDRIDEQYF

D gene: NA
J gene: TRBJ2-5
V gene: TRBV10-3
clone size: NA
CDR3 DNA: TGTGCCACCGGCTTGGTAGCGGTCCAAGAGACCCAGTACTTC
CDR3 protein: CATGLVAVQETQYF

D gene: TRBD1
J gene: TRBJ2-2
V gene: TRBV6-1
clone size: few
CDR3 DNA: TGTGCCAGCAGGGACAGGCGCACCGGGGAGCTGTTTTTT
CDR3 protein: CASRDRRTGELFF

D gene: NA
J gene: TRBJ1-6
V gene: TRBV12-3/TRBV12-4
clone size: NA
CDR3 DNA: TGTGCCAGCAGTTTCGAACAGGGAAATTCACCCCTCCACTTT
CDR3 protein: CASSFEQGNSPLHF

D gene: TRBD1
J gene: TRBJ2-6
V gene: TRBV6-2/TRBV6-3
clone size: many
CDR3 DNA: TGTGCCAGCAGTTATAGCCTTGGACAGGTACTCTCTGGGGCCAACGTCCTGACTTTC
CDR3 protein: CASSYSLGQVLSGANVLTF

D gene: NA
J gene: TRBJ2-7
V gene: TRBV5-1
clone size: NA
CDR3 DNA: TGCGCCAGCAGCTTGCTTCTAAATGGTCGGTACGAGCAGTACTTC
CDR3 protein: CASSLLLNGRYEQYF

D gene: NA
J gene: TRBJ2-1
V gene: TRBV5-6
clone size: many
CDR3 DNA: TGTGCCAGCAGCTTAGATCCAACCGACTCGTACAATGAGCAGTTCTTC
CDR3 protein: CASSLDPTDSYNEQFF

D gene: NA
J gene: TRBJ2-3
V gene: TRBV30
clone size: NA
CDR3 DNA: TGTGCCTGGGGCTTCACAGATACGCAGTATTTT
CDR3 protein: CAWGFTDTQYF

D gene: NA
J gene: TRBJ2-3
V gene: TRBV12-3/TRBV12-4
clone size: few
CDR3 DNA: TGTGCCAGCAGCCGACCGGGACGTACGCAGTATTTT
CDR3 protein: CASSRPGRTQYF

D gene: NA
J gene: TRBJ2-3
V gene: TRBV19
clone size: few
CDR3 DNA: TGTGCCACTAGGGACCCCTGGGCGGATACGCAGTATTTT
CDR3 protein: CATRDPWADTQYF

D gene: NA
J gene: TRBJ2-7
V gene: TRBV7-9
clone size: few
CDR3 DNA: TGTGCCAGCAGCTCCCACAGGGAAGGGTCCTACGAGCAGTACTTC
CDR3 protein: CASSSHREGSYEQYF

D gene: NA
J gene: TRBJ1-4
V gene: TRBV20-1
clone size: few
CDR3 DNA: TGCAGTGCTCCTCGGCAGGGAAGTGAAAAACTGTTTTTT
CDR3 protein: CSAPRQGSEKLFF

D gene: TRBD2
J gene: TRBJ2-7
V gene: TRBV12-3/TRBV12-4
clone size: NA
CDR3 DNA: TGTGCCAGCAGGCTAGCGGGAGTATGGTCCGAGCAGTACTTC
CDR3 protein: CASRLAGVWSEQYF

D gene: NA
J gene: TRBJ2-5
V gene: TRBV3-1
clone size: NA
CDR3 DNA: TGTGCCAGCAGCCCGCCAGGCAGGGATCAAGAGACCCAGTACTTC
CDR3 protein: CASSPPGRDQETQYF

D gene: TRBD1
J gene: TRBJ1-4
V gene: TRBV29-1
clone size: few
CDR3 DNA: TGCAGCGTCAGGGGGCCCTCTAATGAAAAACTGTTTTTT
CDR3 protein: CSVRGPSNEKLFF

D gene: TRBD2
J gene: TRBJ2-7
V gene: TRBV13
clone size: NA
CDR3 DNA: TGTGCCAGCAGCTTCGCTAGCGGAACCTACGAGCAGTACTTC
CDR3 protein: CASSFASGTYEQYF

D gene: TRBD2
J gene: TRBJ2-3
V gene: TRBV12-3/TRBV12-4
clone size: NA
CDR3 DNA: TGTGCCAGCAGTCCCCCGACTAGCCTCCTCACAGATACGCAGTATTTT
CDR3 protein: CASSPPTSLLTDTQYF

D gene: TRBD2
J gene: TRBJ2-7
V gene: TRBV7-9
clone size: NA
CDR3 DNA: TGTGCCAGCAGCAGGACTAGACCCACAGACTCGAACGAGCAGTACTTC
CDR3 protein: CASSRTRPTDSNEQYF

D gene: NA
J gene: TRBJ1-3
V gene: TRBV29-1
clone size: NA
CDR3 DNA: TGCAGCGCCGGGGAGGTCTCTGGAAACACCATATATTTT
CDR3 protein: CSAGEVSGNTIYF

D gene: TRBD1
J gene: TRBJ2-5
V gene: TRBV7-2
clone size: NA
CDR3 DNA: TGTGCCAGCAGCTTATCCGGACAGGGCCTAGGGGAGACCCAGTACTTC
CDR3 protein: CASSLSGQGLGETQYF

D gene: TRBD2
J gene: TRBJ2-7
V gene: TRBV5-1
clone size: few
CDR3 DNA: TGCGCCAGCAGCTCGGGGACAGGAACTAGCGGGAGACTCACCTACGAGCAGTACTTC
CDR3 protein: CASSSGTGTSGRLTYEQYF

D gene: TRBD1
J gene: TRBJ2-4
V gene: TRBV4-2
clone size: NA
CDR3 DNA: TGTGCCAGCAGCCCGACGACAGGGAAGGGAAAAAACATTCAGTACTTC
CDR3 protein: CASSPTTGKGKNIQYF

D gene: NA
J gene: TRBJ1-5
V gene: TRBV12-3/TRBV12-4
clone size: few
CDR3 DNA: TGTGCCAGCAGAGGTGGAGGGGACCAGCCCCAGCATTTT
CDR3 protein: CASRGGGDQPQHF

D gene: TRBD2
J gene: TRBJ2-3
V gene: TRBV29-1
clone size: NA
CDR3 DNA: TGCAGCGTTGAAGTGGGGACTAAACCAGATACGCAGTATTTT
CDR3 protein: CSVEVGTKPDTQYF

D gene: NA
J gene: TRBJ2-2
V gene: TRBV29-1
clone size: NA
CDR3 DNA: TGCAGCGCTGCAGGGGACGGAACCACCGGGGAGCTGTTTTTT
CDR3 protein: CSAAGDGTTGELFF

D gene: TRBD1
J gene: TRBJ2-2
V gene: TRBV20-1
clone size: few
CDR3 DNA: TGCAGTGCTAGAGTACCTGCAGGGGGTATTGGGCGTAACACCGGGGAGCTGTTTTTT
CDR3 protein: CSARVPAGGIGRNTGELFF

D gene: TRBD2
J gene: TRBJ2-7
V gene: TRBV20-1
clone size: NA
CDR3 DNA: TGCAGTGCTAGTTCGTTGCGGGAGGGCCCCTACGAGCAGTACTTC
CDR3 protein: CSASSLREGPYEQYF

D gene: NA
J gene: TRBJ2-5
V gene: TRBV24-1
clone size: NA
CDR3 DNA: TGTGCCACCAGTGCCCGTTTCCAACTGACCCAGTACTTC
CDR3 protein: CATSARFQLTQYF

D gene: NA
J gene: TRBJ2-6
V gene: TRBV7-9
clone size: few
CDR3 DNA: TGTGCCAGCAGCTTAGAAGGAAGAGCTGGGGCCAACGTCCTGACTTTC
CDR3 protein: CASSLEGRAGANVLTF

D gene: TRBD1
J gene: TRBJ2-3
V gene: TRBV28
clone size: NA
CDR3 DNA: TGTGCCAGCAGTATCATATCGACAGGGAGCACAGATACGCAGTATTTT
CDR3 protein: CASSIISTGSTDTQYF

D gene: TRBD1
J gene: TRBJ2-7
V gene: TRBV2
clone size: NA
CDR3 DNA: TGTGCCAGCAGCAAAGAGGGACAGAGGACCTACGAGCAGTACTTC
CDR3 protein: CASSKEGQRTYEQYF

D gene: TRBD1
J gene: TRBJ2-1
V gene: TRBV9
clone size: NA
CDR3 DNA: TGTGCCAGCAGCGCTCAGGGGGACAGCTACAATGAGCAGTTCTTC
CDR3 protein: CASSAQGDSYNEQFF